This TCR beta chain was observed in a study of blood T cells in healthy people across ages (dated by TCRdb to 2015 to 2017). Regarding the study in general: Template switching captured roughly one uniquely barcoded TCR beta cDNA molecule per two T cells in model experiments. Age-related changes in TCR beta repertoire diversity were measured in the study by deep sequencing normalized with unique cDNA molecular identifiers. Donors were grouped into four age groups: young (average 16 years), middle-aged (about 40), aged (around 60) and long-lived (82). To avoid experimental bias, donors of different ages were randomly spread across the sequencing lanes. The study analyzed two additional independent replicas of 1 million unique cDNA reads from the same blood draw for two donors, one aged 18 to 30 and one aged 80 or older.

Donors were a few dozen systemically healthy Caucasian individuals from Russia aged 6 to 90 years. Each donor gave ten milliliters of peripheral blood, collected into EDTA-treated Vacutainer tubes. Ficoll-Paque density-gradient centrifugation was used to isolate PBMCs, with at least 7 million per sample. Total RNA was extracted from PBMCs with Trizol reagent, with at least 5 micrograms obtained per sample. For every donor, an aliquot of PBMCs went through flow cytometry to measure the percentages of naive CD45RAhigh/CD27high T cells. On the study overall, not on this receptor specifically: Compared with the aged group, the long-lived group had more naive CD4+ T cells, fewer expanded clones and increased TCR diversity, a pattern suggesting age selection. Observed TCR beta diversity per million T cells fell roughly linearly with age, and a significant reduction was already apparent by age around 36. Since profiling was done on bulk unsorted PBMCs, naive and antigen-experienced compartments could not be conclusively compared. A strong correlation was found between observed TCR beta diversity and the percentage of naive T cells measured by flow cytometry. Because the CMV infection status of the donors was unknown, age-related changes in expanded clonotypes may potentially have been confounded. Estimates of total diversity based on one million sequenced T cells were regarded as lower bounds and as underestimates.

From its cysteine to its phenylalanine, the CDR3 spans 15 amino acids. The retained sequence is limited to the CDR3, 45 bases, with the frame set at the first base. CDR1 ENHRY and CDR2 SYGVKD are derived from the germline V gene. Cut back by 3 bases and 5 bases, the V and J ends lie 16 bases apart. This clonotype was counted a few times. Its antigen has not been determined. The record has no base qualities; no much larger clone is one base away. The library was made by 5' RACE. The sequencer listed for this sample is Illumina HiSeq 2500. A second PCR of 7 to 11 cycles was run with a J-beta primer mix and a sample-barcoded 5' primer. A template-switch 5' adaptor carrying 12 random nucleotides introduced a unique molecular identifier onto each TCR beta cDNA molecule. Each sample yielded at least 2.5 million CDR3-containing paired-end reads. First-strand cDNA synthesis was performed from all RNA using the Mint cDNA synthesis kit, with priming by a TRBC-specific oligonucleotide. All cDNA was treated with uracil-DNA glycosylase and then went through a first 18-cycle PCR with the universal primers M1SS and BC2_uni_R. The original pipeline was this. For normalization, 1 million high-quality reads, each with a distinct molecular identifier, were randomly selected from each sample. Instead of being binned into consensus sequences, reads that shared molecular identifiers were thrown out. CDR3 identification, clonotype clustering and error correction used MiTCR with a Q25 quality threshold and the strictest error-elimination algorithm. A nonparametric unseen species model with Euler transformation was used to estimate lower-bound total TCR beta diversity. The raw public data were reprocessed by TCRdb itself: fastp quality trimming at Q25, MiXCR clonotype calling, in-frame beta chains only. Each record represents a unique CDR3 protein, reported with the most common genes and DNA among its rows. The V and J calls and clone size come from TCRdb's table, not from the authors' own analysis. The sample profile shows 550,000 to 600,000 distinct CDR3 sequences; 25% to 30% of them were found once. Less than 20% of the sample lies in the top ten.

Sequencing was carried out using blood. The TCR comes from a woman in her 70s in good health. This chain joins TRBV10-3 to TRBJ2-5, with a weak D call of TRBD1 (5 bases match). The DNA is TGTGCCATCAGTGACGGACGGACCAGGGTGGAGACCCAGTACTTC. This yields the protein CAISDGRTRVETQYF.